Below are 17 T cell receptor beta chains sequenced from a single sample in a study of blood T cell repertoires in COVID-19. The repertoire was sequenced with immunoSEQ multiplex PCR; TCRdb's copy has only in-frame clones and lacks some. Of around 190,000 clones listed, 76% are singletons. The specimen was PBMCs or T cells enriched from blood (not recorded which). All receptors derive from a woman between 50 and 59 years old with acute COVID-19.

The chain combines TRBV28 with TRBJ1-1; 12 bases map to TRBD1. This CDR3 contains 15 residues. V gave up 4 bases and J gave up 7 bases; unmatched junction bases: 7. CDR1 and CDR2 (germline): MDHEN, SYDVKM. CDR3 bases: TGTGCCAGCAGTTCTGGGGACAGGGGGCCGGTTGAAGCTTTCTTT. It encodes CASSSGDRGPVEAFF. The full variable domain, in which reference TRBV28 and TRBJ1-1 provide the parts outside the CDR3, is DVKVTQSSRYLVKRTGEKVFLECVQDMDHENMFWYRQDPGLGLRLIYFSYDVKMKEKGDIPEGYSVSREKKERFSLILESASTNQTSMYLCASSSGDRGPVEAFFGQGTRLTVV.

The V gene is TRBV4-2, the J gene TRBJ2-6, with TRBD1 matching over 11 bases. This CDR3 contains 18 residues. With 7 bases clipped from V and 2 bases from J, the junction kept 10 bases outside the gene matches. The germline V gene has CDR1 LGHNA and CDR2 YNFKEQ. CDR3 DNA: TGTGCCAGCACCTCCAACGGACAGGGGGCGCCTGGGGCCAACGTCCTGACTTTC. It specifies CASTSNGQGAPGANVLTF.

On this clone: This sample includes further DNA sequences coding for the same CDR3. The chain is built from TRBV5-1 and TRBJ2-3; 7 bases line up with TRBD1. The CDR3 spans 16 residues. Unmatched junction bases numbered 5, after V lost 0 bases and J lost 1 base. CDR1 SGHRS and CDR2 YFSETQ come from the germline V gene. The CDR3 DNA follows: TGCGCCAGCAGCTTGGGACAGGGCCCCCGCACAGATACGCAGTATTTT. Its protein product is CASSLGQGPRTDTQYF.

V is TRBV5-6 and J is TRBJ2-1; 10 bases align to TRBD2. J was trimmed by 7 bases and V by 4 bases; bases with no gene match: 11. The CDR3 is 16 residues long. The germline gives CDR1 SGHDT, CDR2 YYEEEE. DNA for the CDR3: TGTGCCAGCAGCCCCAAAACTAGCGGGGTCGTTAATGAGCAGTTCTTC. It encodes CASSPKTSGVVNEQFF.

This chain connects TRBV27 to TRBJ2-1, with D possibly matching TRBD1 (6 bases). The CDR3 consists of 13 residues. Looked up from germline, CDR1 is MNHEY and CDR2 is SMNVEV (reference sequence). V shed 1 base and J shed 8 bases, with 9 bases lying between them. The CDR3 coding sequence is TGTGCCAGCAGTTTATGGAACAGGGATGAGCAGTTCTTC. The encoded protein is CASSLWNRDEQFF.

On this clone: Other DNA sequences within the sample encode an identical CDR3. The J gene is TRBJ1-2, the V gene TRBV12-3 or TRBV12-4; D call uncertain. V was cut by 2 bases and J by 4 bases, with 5 bases left in between. The CDR3 sequence is 12 residues long. The CDR3 sequence is CASSLRLYGYTF. The CDR3 DNA reads as TGTGCCAGCAGTTTACGTCTCTATGGCTACACCTTC.

The V and J genes are TRBV21-1 and TRBJ2-3; no check of the table's D call, TRBD2, against the DNA was made. TRBV21-1 is designated a pseudogene. The CDR3 extends over 14 amino acids. The CDR3 region is CASSKRRDTDTQYF. CDR3 DNA sequence: TGTGCCAGCAGCAAACGACGGGACACAGATACGCAGTATTTT.

This clone appeared a few times. The chain combines TRBV29-1 with TRBJ1-5; 10 bases match TRBD1. The CDR3 runs to 14 residues. Germline values: CDR1 SQVTM, CDR2 ANQGSEA. V was clipped by 4 bases and J by 6 bases; unmatched bases: 6. The CDR3 sequence is CSVVLTGGGQPQHF. The CDR3 region has the DNA TGCAGCGTTGTCCTGACAGGGGGCGGTCAGCCCCAGCATTTT.

The V call is TRBV3-1 (or the pseudogene TRBV3-2), the J call TRBJ2-5; 7 bases fit TRBD2. Per the germline V gene, CDR1 is LGHDT and CDR2 is YNNKEL (reference sequence). The CDR3 covers 15 residues. The ends lost 3 bases at V and 5 bases at J; junction bases unmatched: 9. The CDR3 nucleotides are TGTGCCAGCAGCCACCGACTAGCCGTGGGGGAGACCCAGTACTTC. It specifies CASSHRLAVGETQYF.

The chain employs TRBV7-9 and TRBJ2-7; TRBD2 aligns across 9 bases. Germline assignment: CDR1 SEHNR and CDR2 FQNEAQ (reference sequence). This CDR3 comprises 17 residues. The V gene end was trimmed by 5 bases and the J gene end by 3 bases; junction bases not matched to a gene: 14. The CDR3 spells CASSDTSGRRLNYEQYV. CDR3 DNA sequence: TGTGCCAGCAGCGACACTAGCGGGCGACGACTGAACTACGAGCAGTACGTC.

The DNA for the CDR3 is TGTGCCTGGAGTGGGGCACTAGCGGGGACGGCTGAGCAGTTCTTC. It translates to CAWSGALAGTAEQFF. This chain links TRBV30 with TRBJ2-1, with TRBD2 matching 10 bases. The germline CDR1 and CDR2 sequences are GTSNPN and SVGIG (reference sequence). The ends lost 1 base at V and 9 bases at J; junction bases unmatched: 9. This CDR3 region has 15 residues.

This chain uses TRBV30 with TRBJ1-2, with D unclear. CDR3 length: 14 residues. The V gene lost 0 bases and the J gene lost 6 bases, with 14 bases spanning the gap. The germline CDR1 and CDR2 sequences are GTSNPN and SVGIG (reference sequence). The chain's CDR3 is CAWSVLDPGNGYTF. The CDR3 DNA reads as TGTGCCTGGAGTGTACTAGATCCGGGGAATGGCTACACCTTC.

The chain joins TRBV11-3 to TRBJ2-1, with D perhaps TRBD2 (6 bases). The CDR3 spans 15 residues. V lost 3 bases and J 6 bases, leaving 15 bases between the germline ends. The germline V gene encodes CDR1 SGHNT and CDR2 YENEEA. The CDR3 DNA reads as TGTGCCAGCAGCTTGAGGAGGGGAGAGAGCAATGAGCAGTTCTTC. It specifies CASSLRRGESNEQFF.

J is TRBJ1-2 and V is TRBV5-8; no reliable D call. This CDR3 is 14 amino acids long. V lost 1 base and J 3 bases, leaving 10 bases between the germline ends. In germline, CDR1 is SGHTS, CDR2 YDEGEE. This chain's CDR3 is CASSLILADYGYTF. As DNA, the CDR3 is TGTGCCAGCAGCTTGATTTTAGCAGACTATGGCTACACCTTC.

The chain carries TRBV7-9 and TRBJ2-7; D is unclear. There are 12 residues in the CDR3. V was shortened by 2 bases and J by 5 bases, with 7 bases between the two germline ends. Looked up from germline, CDR1 is SEHNR and CDR2 is FQNEAQ (reference sequence). The chain's CDR3 is CASSLSGDEQYV. The CDR3 DNA reads TGTGCCAGCAGCTTATCAGGTGACGAGCAGTACGTC.

The J gene is TRBJ1-2, the V gene TRBV2, with D possibly TRBD1 on 5 matching bases. CDR1 is SNHLY, CDR2 FYNNEI, per germline. V lost 5 bases, J lost 8 bases, and 15 bases lay in between. The CDR3 runs to 13 residues. DNA of the CDR3: TGTGCCAGCAGTTCGGGGGACCAAGGCGGCTACACCTTC. It encodes CASSSGDQGGYTF.

The chain links TRBV28 to TRBJ2-3; TRBD1 matches at 8 bases. The CDR3 is 15 amino acids. V was pared by 3 bases and J by 6 bases, with 8 bases of the junction left unmatched. Germline CDR1 reads MDHEN; CDR2 reads SYDVKM. CDR3 coding DNA: TGTGCCAGCAGTTTTCGGACAGGGTTGTCGGATACGCAGTATTTT. This translates into CASSFRTGLSDTQYF.